Below are 23 T cell receptor beta chains sequenced from a single sample in a study of blood T cell repertoires in COVID-19. Profiled with immunoSEQ multiplex PCR; TCRdb holds only in-frame clones, not every one. The table lists about 220,000 clones, 84% of them singletons, with 5.5% to 7.5% in the top ten. Sequencing was performed on PBMCs or T cells enriched from blood (not recorded which). The source is a woman aged 40 to 50 who had recovered from COVID-19.

This clone was seen just once. CDR3 DNA sequence: TGTGCCAGCAGTAGTACAGGGTCCGGGGCAACTAATGAAAAACTGTTTTTT. The encoded protein is CASSSTGSGATNEKLFF. The chain has TRBV28 and TRBJ1-4; D may be TRBD1 (6 bases). The V gene's germline CDR1 is MDHEN and CDR2 SYDVKM. CDR3 length: 17 residues. Trimming stripped 5 bases from V and 0 bases from J, with 16 bases between.

The chain carries TRBV6-6 and TRBJ2-7; 9 positions match TRBD1. Germline V CDR1 and CDR2: MNHNY, SVGAGI (reference sequence). The CDR3 consists of 13 residues. V was clipped by 6 bases and J by 6 bases; unmatched bases: 6. CDR3 sequence (DNA): TGTGCCAGCAGGGACAGGGGTCCGGGCGAGCAGTACTTC. Residues: CASRDRGPGEQYF.

The gene calls are TRBV12-5 and TRBJ2-1, with TRBD1 matching over 12 bases. The CDR3 is 15 amino acids. Germline assignment: CDR1 LGHNT and CDR2 FRNRAP. Trimming removed 5 bases from V and 5 bases from J; junction bases left unmatched: 4. The CDR3 sequence: CASGLGTGGHNEQFF. The CDR3 nucleotides are TGTGCTAGTGGTCTCGGGACAGGGGGCCACAATGAGCAGTTCTTC.

This clone was recorded a few times. The chain employs TRBV4-2 and TRBJ1-5; a possible D gene is TRBD1 (5 bases). The CDR3 spans 13 residues. In germline, CDR1 is LGHNA, CDR2 YNFKEQ. Trimming removed 5 bases at V and 9 bases at J, with 14 bases between. For the CDR3, the DNA is TGTGCCAGCAGCGAAACAAGGGGTCGGCCCCAGCATTTT. Its translation: CASSETRGRPQHF.

The CDR3 DNA follows: TGTGCCAGTAGTGCCGACAGGGCTGGAAACACCATATATTTT. Amino acids: CASSADRAGNTIYF. The V and J genes are TRBV19 and TRBJ1-3; TRBD1 matches at 7 bases. V dropped 5 bases and J dropped 2; count of bases not matched to a gene: 3. This CDR3 comprises 14 residues. The V gene's germline CDR1 is LNHDA and CDR2 SQIVND (reference sequence).

V gene TRBV5-4 combines with J gene TRBJ2-7; D unresolved. This CDR3 contains 13 residues. Trimming stripped 4 bases from V and 1 base from J, with 9 bases between. Germline CDR1 is SGHNT and CDR2 is YYREEE (reference sequence). DNA of the CDR3: TGTGCCAGCAGCCCGGCAGGATCCTACGAGCAGTACTTC. As protein: CASSPAGSYEQYF.

The genes are TRBV7-2 and TRBJ2-1; perhaps TRBD1 as D (5 bases). V was trimmed by 5 bases and J by 7 bases, leaving 27 bases between them. This CDR3 is built from 18 residues. CDR1 SGHTA and CDR2 FQGNSA come from the germline V gene. CDR3 amino acids: CASSRTTRSFLNLNEQFF. Here the CDR3 DNA reads TGTGCCAGCAGCCGGACAACGAGATCTTTCCTAAACCTAAATGAGCAGTTCTTC.

This chain links TRBV10-3 with TRBJ2-7; 8 nucleotides agree with TRBD2. This CDR3 is built from 14 residues. The V gene's germline CDR1 is ENHRY and CDR2 SYGVKD. Germline trimming cut 3 bases from V and 5 bases from J; bases unmatched to any gene: 6. CDR3 loop: CAISEQELADEQYF. DNA of the CDR3: TGTGCCATCAGTGAACAAGAACTAGCGGACGAGCAGTACTTC.

CDR3 region: CASSSPSGSIYEQYF. CDR3 nucleotide sequence: TGTGCCAGCAGTTCTCCTAGCGGGAGTATCTACGAGCAGTACTTC. The chain joins TRBV28 to TRBJ2-7; the match to TRBD2 covers 10 bases. V lost 4 bases to trimming and J lost 3 bases; unmatched junction nucleotides: 6. The CDR3 is 15 residues long. Germline V gene lookup returns CDR1 MDHEN and CDR2 SYDVKM.

This clone was seen once. The chain uses TRBV29-1 and TRBJ1-2; D is uncertain. The CDR3 length is 11 residues. V shed 8 bases and J shed 8 bases, with 15 bases lying between them. Germline-derived CDR1 and CDR2 are SQVTM and ANQGSEA. The CDR3, as DNA: TGCAGCTTGACCCGCGGAGCAGGCTACACCTTC. Its translation: CSLTRGAGYTF.

The chain carries TRBV7-2 and TRBJ2-5, with D possibly matching TRBD1 (6 bases). CDR3 length: 15 amino acids. Germline V gene lookup returns CDR1 SGHTA and CDR2 FQGNSA. V shed 5 bases and J shed 5 bases, with 18 bases lying between them. The CDR3 region is CASSLGNRDGETQYF. The CDR3 nucleotides are TGTGCCAGCAGCCTAGGGAACAGGGACGGGGAGACCCAGTACTTC.

V is TRBV18 and J is TRBJ1-6; no reliable D call. The germline V gene encodes CDR1 KGHSH and CDR2 LQKENI. The CDR3 is 15 residues long. Trimming pared 2 bases from V and 3 bases from J, leaving 8 bases between. The CDR3 loop is CASSPLRGYNSPLHF. The CDR3 coding sequence is TGTGCCAGCTCACCATTACGGGGCTATAATTCACCCCTCCACTTT.

The sample holds one count of this clone. The gene calls are TRBV7-9 and TRBJ2-5, with 7 bases lining up with TRBD1. V gave up 6 bases and J gave up 5 bases; unmatched junction bases: 9. Germline CDR1 and CDR2: SEHNR and FQNEAQ (reference sequence). This CDR3 has 14 residues. CDR3 region: CASRQRGGRETQYF. CDR3 bases: TGTGCCAGCAGACAAAGAGGGGGCCGCGAGACCCAGTACTTC.

This clone was seen only once. The V and J genes are TRBV5-4 and TRBJ2-5, with a weak D call TRBD2 (6 bases). Germline V gives CDR1 SGHNT, CDR2 YYREEE (reference sequence). V gave up 2 bases and J gave up 1 base, with 18 bases separating them. The length of the CDR3 is 17 residues. The CDR3 loop reads CASSFGGPRRFQETQYF. The CDR3 DNA reads TGTGCCAGCAGCTTCGGGGGACCTAGGCGGTTCCAAGAGACCCAGTACTTC.

The chain combines TRBV11-2 with TRBJ2-1; 10 nucleotides line up with TRBD2. Trimming took 4 bases from V and 5 from J; bases not matched to a gene: 8. In germline, CDR1 is SGHAT, CDR2 FQNNGV. The CDR3 has 16 residues. CDR3 in DNA: TGTGCCAGCAGCTCGCTAGCGGGAGAGCGAGACAATGAGCAGTTCTTC. Translated, it gives CASSSLAGERDNEQFF. Full variable domain (rest looked up from reference TRBV11-2 and TRBJ2-1): EAGVAQSPRYKIIEKRQSVAFWCNPISGHATLYWYQQILGQGPKLLIQFQNNGVVDDSQLPKDRFSAERLKGVDSTLKIQPAKLEDSAVYLCASSSLAGERDNEQFFGPGTRLTVL.

The chain combines TRBV28 with TRBJ1-5; D call uncertain. Germline V gene data show CDR1 as MDHEN and CDR2 as SYDVKM. V lost 3 bases and J lost 7, with 22 bases in between. The CDR3 runs 17 residues. CDR3 coding DNA: TGTGCCAGCAGTTTTCGGTTTGGCTCCGACGCGGGGCAGCCCCAGCATTTT. Its protein product is CASSFRFGSDAGQPQHF.

This chain connects TRBV27 to TRBJ1-6; D unclear. Per germline, CDR1 MNHEY and CDR2 SMNVEV (reference sequence). The V end was cut by 6 bases, the J end by 7 bases, with 10 bases between. The CDR3 sequence is 13 residues long. In DNA, the CDR3 is TGTGCCAGCAGAGGACTCTACAATTCACCCCTCCACTTT. It codes for CASRGLYNSPLHF.

The chain is built from TRBV18 and TRBJ2-7; 8 bases align to TRBD1. V dropped 6 bases and J dropped 2; count of bases not matched to a gene: 6. The CDR3 consists of 14 residues. Germline loops: CDR1 KGHSH, CDR2 LQKENI. The CDR3 region is CASSQGALAYEQYF. The CDR3 DNA sequence: TGTGCCAGCTCCCAGGGGGCCCTTGCCTACGAGCAGTACTTC.

The V and J genes are TRBV13 and TRBJ1-4; D call uncertain. The CDR3 is 13 residues long. Trimming took 0 bases from V and 11 from J, leaving 10 bases between them. CDR1 is PRHDT, CDR2 FYEKMQ, per germline (reference sequence). The CDR3 DNA reads as TGTGCCAGCAGCTTAGGGGTCTCGGGGAAACTGTTTTTT. The encoded protein is CASSLGVSGKLFF.

This chain connects TRBV11-2 to TRBJ2-7; D is uncertain. Trimming took off 0 bases at V and 2 bases at J, with 8 bases between the two ends. Germline CDR1 and CDR2: SGHAT and FQNNGV. CDR3 length: 14 amino acids. The CDR3 protein is CASSLDLSTYEQYF. The CDR3 DNA reads TGTGCCAGCAGCTTAGATTTGAGCACCTACGAGCAGTACTTC. Variable domain in full (rest from reference TRBV11-2 and TRBJ2-7): EAGVAQSPRYKIIEKRQSVAFWCNPISGHATLYWYQQILGQGPKLLIQFQNNGVVDDSQLPKDRFSAERLKGVDSTLKIQPAKLEDSAVYLCASSLDLSTYEQYFGPGTRLTVT.

The chain uses TRBV6-5 and TRBJ2-7, with D unclear. CDR3 length equals 13 residues. The V end lost 6 bases, the J end lost 0 bases, and 9 bases lay between the germline ends. CDR1 MNHEY and CDR2 SVGAGI come from the germline V gene. The CDR3 DNA reads as TGTGCCAGCAGGGGCTCACCCTCCTACGAGCAGTACTTC. Translation: CASRGSPSYEQYF.

The chain recombines TRBV18 with TRBJ2-2; weak D call: TRBD1 (5 bases). Germline V gene lookup returns CDR1 KGHSH and CDR2 LQKENI. The CDR3 totals 14 residues. Trimming took off 3 bases at V and 1 base at J, with 6 bases between the two ends. The chain's CDR3 is CASSPTGNTGELFF. DNA for the CDR3: TGTGCCAGCTCACCTACAGGGAACACCGGGGAGCTGTTTTTT.

The chain uses TRBV11-2 and TRBJ1-2; D gene uncertain. The length of the CDR3 is 8 residues. Trimming took 5 bases from V and 14 from J, leaving 6 bases between them. In germline, CDR1 is SGHAT, CDR2 FQNNGV. CDR3: CASSPYTF. CDR3 sequence (DNA): TGTGCCAGCAGCCCGTATACCTTC.